This TCR beta chain was recorded in a study of OX40 agonist ivuxolimab in advanced cancers. Here immunoSEQ multiplex PCR was the method, and the copy in TCRdb shows in-frame clones only, minus some. Here the sample spans 63,000 or so clones, almost 85% being singletons. As to this clone: Its matching antigen is unknown.

General study results and limits: The study found that CD8+ T cells averaged more expanded clones than CD4+. The specificity for antigen of the expanded peripheral T cells was not determined. Blood T cells, both CD4+ and CD8+, expanded clonally by week 6 at 0.1 to 3.0 mg/kg.

Germline V gene sequence: CDR1 LNHDA, CDR2 SQIVND (reference sequence). The CDR3 sequence is 15 residues long. With 5 bases clipped from V and 8 bases from J, the junction kept 10 bases outside the gene matches. The origin of this receptor is an adult with an advanced solid tumor such as melanoma, head and neck, liver or kidney cancer. Material: CD4+ or CD8+ T cells sorted from blood, obtained in a trial of the OX40 agonist ivuxolimab. This chain links TRBV19 with TRBJ2-1, with TRBD2 matching 9 bases. This CDR3 is CASSGSGSFAHEQFF. The CDR3 DNA sequence: TGTGCCAGTAGTGGTAGCGGGAGTTTCGCCCATGAGCAGTTCTTC.